A single sample is the source of the 27 T cell receptor beta chains below, sequenced in a study of long-term antiretroviral therapy in people with HIV. Runs used v3.0 of the immunoSEQ assay and were done at survey level. Assay used: immunoSEQ multiplex PCR; TCRdb lists only in-frame clones, some missing. The sample contains 25,000 to 30,000 clones, 82% of which appear only once. This sample comprised unsorted PBMCs, obtained 2.9 years after starting antiretroviral therapy. These TCRs come from a man aged 45-65 years with HIV.

This clone was seen only once. The CDR3 protein is CASSQESSGRTDTQYF. CDR3 DNA sequence: TGCGCCAGCAGCCAAGAATCTAGCGGAAGAACAGATACGCAGTATTTT. The chain is built from TRBV4-1 and TRBJ2-3, with 7 bases that match TRBD2. Germline values: CDR1 MGHRA, CDR2 YSYEKL. Germline trimming cut 0 bases from V and 3 bases from J; bases unmatched to any gene: 6. The CDR3 sequence is 16 residues long.

This chain joins TRBV6-5 and TRBJ2-7; 8 positions match TRBD1. The CDR3 length is 11 residues. Germline lookup yields CDR1 MNHEY and CDR2 SVGAGI. V was pared by 7 bases and J by 11 bases, with 7 bases of the junction left unmatched. DNA of the CDR3: TGTGCCAGCAACCAGGGGGCGGTGGAGTACTTC. Translation gives CASNQGAVEYF.

The chain recombines TRBV11-3 with TRBJ2-2, with D perhaps matching TRBD1 (6 bases). CDR1 and CDR2 (germline): SGHNT, YENEEA. V lost 5 bases to trimming and J lost 6 bases, with 10 bases between them. The CDR3 totals 13 residues. Written as DNA, the CDR3 is TGTGCCAGCAGCCAGGACAGTTCCGGGGAGCTGTTTTTT. Protein product: CASSQDSSGELFF.

This clone was seen just once. The V and J genes are TRBV11-2 and TRBJ1-6, with D tentatively TRBD1 (5 bases). V was pared by 2 bases and J by 7 bases, with 21 bases between. Germline CDR1 is SGHAT and CDR2 is FQNNGV. The CDR3 totals 18 residues. The DNA for the CDR3 is TGTGCCAGCAGCTTAAGTGGGTATCAGGGAACGGTAAATTCACCCCTCCACTTT. Its protein is CASSLSGYQGTVNSPLHF.

The count of this clone is one. The V and J genes are TRBV7-2 and TRBJ2-1; 8 bases are shared with TRBD1. CDR1 and CDR2 from the germline V gene are SGHTA and FQGNSA. CDR3 length: 14 amino acids. V gave up 7 bases and J gave up 3 bases; unmatched junction bases: 5. CDR3 coding DNA: TGTGCCAGCACCCAGGGGGCCCTCTACAATGAGCAGTTCTTC. Encoded protein: CASTQGALYNEQFF.

This chain joins TRBV9 and TRBJ1-1; TRBD1 matches 7 bases. CDR1 and CDR2 from the germline V gene are SGDLS and YYNGEE. The CDR3 covers 15 residues. The V gene end was trimmed by 0 bases and the J gene end by 1 base; junction bases not matched to a gene: 3. CDR3 nucleotides: TGTGCCAGCAGCGTAGACTACAGGGGGAACACTGAAGCTTTCTTT. Its protein is CASSVDYRGNTEAFF.

The rearrangement links TRBV27 to TRBJ2-3; D is perhaps TRBD2 (6 bases). Looked up from germline, CDR1 is MNHEY and CDR2 is SMNVEV (reference sequence). Trimming took off 5 bases at V and 1 base at J, with 13 bases between the two ends. CDR3 length equals 15 residues. DNA of the CDR3: TGTGCCAGCAGTCCGCGGGGTGACGGCACAGATACGCAGTATTTT. This translates into CASSPRGDGTDTQYF.

The chain carries TRBV6-6 and TRBJ2-1, with a weak D call TRBD1 (6 bases). Germline V gene lookup returns CDR1 MNHNY and CDR2 SVGAGI (reference sequence). V was trimmed by 4 bases and J by 0 bases, leaving 7 bases between them. There are 14 residues in the CDR3. This chain's CDR3 is CASSSGASYNEQFF. The DNA for the CDR3 is TGTGCCAGCAGTTCAGGGGCCTCCTACAATGAGCAGTTCTTC.

This clone has just a few counts. The chain couples TRBV7-9 to TRBJ2-7; no clear D. CDR1 SEHNR and CDR2 FQNEAQ come from the germline V gene (reference sequence). Trimming left V 0 bases short and J 2 bases short, with 8 bases between. The CDR3 covers 14 residues. The CDR3, as DNA: TGTGCCAGCAGCTTAGCGATGAAAACCTACGAGCAGTACTTC. Translating gives CASSLAMKTYEQYF.

The chain joins TRBV10-3 to TRBJ1-1, with TRBD1 as a possible D gene (6 bases). The germline V gene encodes CDR1 ENHRY and CDR2 SYGVKD. The ends were cut back, 0 bases at V and 5 bases at J, with 13 bases in the middle. The CDR3 is made up of 15 amino acids. The CDR3: CAISESQGLRTEAFF. The CDR3 region has the DNA TGTGCCATCAGTGAGTCACAGGGTTTACGAACTGAAGCTTTCTTT.

The chain uses TRBV7-2 and TRBJ2-3; no definite D call. Trimming stripped 1 base from V and 1 base from J, with 9 bases between. The CDR3 sequence is 15 residues long. Germline CDR1 reads SGHTA; CDR2 reads FQGNSA. CDR3 sequence (DNA): TGTGCCAGCAGCTTAGGTGTAGCCCGCACAGATACGCAGTATTTT. This encodes CASSLGVARTDTQYF.

This clone has a handful of counts. The chain carries TRBV7-9 and TRBJ1-2; 8 bases match TRBD1. The CDR3 spans 16 residues. V dropped 10 bases and J dropped 8; count of bases not matched to a gene: 21. Looked up from germline, CDR1 is SEHNR and CDR2 is FQNEAQ (reference sequence). The CDR3 sequence: CATVTFTDRVVGGYTF. CDR3 DNA: TGTGCCACCGTCACCTTTACGGACAGGGTAGTCGGCGGCTACACCTTC.

This chain uses TRBV2 with TRBJ2-3; D is uncertain. Germline CDR1 reads SNHLY; CDR2 reads FYNNEI. Trimming removed 6 bases from V and 2 bases from J, with 12 bases in between. CDR3 size: 14 residues. The chain's CDR3 is CASRPQVNTDTQYF. In nucleotides, the CDR3 is TGTGCCAGCAGGCCGCAGGTGAACACAGATACGCAGTATTTT.

This rearrangement joins TRBV7-6 to TRBJ1-1, with TRBD1 identical over 11 bases. This CDR3 contains 16 residues. Per germline, CDR1 SGHVS and CDR2 FNYEAQ. Trimming at V came to 1 base and at J to 7 bases, leaving 8 bases not matched to a gene. The CDR3 reads CASSLGVGTGGGEAFF. DNA for the CDR3: TGTGCCAGCAGCTTAGGAGTAGGGACAGGGGGGGGTGAAGCTTTCTTT. The complete variable domain, with remaining parts taken from reference TRBV7-6 and TRBJ1-1, reads GAGVSQSPRYKVTKRGQDVALRCDPISGHVSLYWYRQALGQGPEFLTYFNYEAQQDKSGLPNDRFSAERPEGSISTLTIQRTEQRDSAMYRCASSLGVGTGGGEAFFGQGTRLTVV.

This chain uses TRBV27 with TRBJ2-1, with D perhaps matching TRBD2 (6 bases). Germline assignment: CDR1 MNHEY and CDR2 SMNVEV (reference sequence). This CDR3 has 16 amino acids. V dropped 3 bases and J dropped 3 bases, with 15 bases sitting between them. CDR3 sequence: CASSFEEGRSYNEQFF. CDR3 bases: TGTGCCAGCAGTTTCGAGGAGGGGCGGAGCTACAATGAGCAGTTCTTC.

The V gene is TRBV6-5, the J gene TRBJ1-5; unclear D gene. Between the trimmed V and J ends, which lost 0 bases and 0 bases, there was a span of 3 bases. Germline V lookup: CDR1 MNHEY, CDR2 SVGAGI. The length of the CDR3 is 14 residues. The CDR3 DNA sequence: TGTGCCAGCAGTTACTCCGTTAGCAATCAGCCCCAGCATTTT. It is translated as CASSYSVSNQPQHF.

This chain links TRBV19 with TRBJ1-1; D is uncertain. This CDR3 is built from 14 residues. V was trimmed by 9 bases and J by 6 bases, leaving 20 bases between them. Germline-derived CDR1 and CDR2 are LNHDA and SQIVND (reference sequence). CDR3 residues: CASSPMASYAEAFF. CDR3 sequence (DNA): TGTGCCAGCAGCCCTATGGCTTCCTACGCTGAAGCTTTCTTT.

This sequence joins TRBV7-3 and TRBJ2-1, with 7 bases aligning to TRBD1. Germline CDR1 and CDR2: SGHTA and FQGTGA. After removal of 4 bases from V and 7 bases from J, the junction contained 4 bases not matched to a gene. The CDR3 sequence is 13 residues long. CDR3 sequence: CASSSTGQNEQFF. For the CDR3, the DNA is TGTGCCAGCAGCTCAACGGGACAGAATGAGCAGTTCTTC.

The chain has TRBV6-5 and TRBJ1-5, with D perhaps matching TRBD1 (5 bases). V was trimmed by 2 bases and J by 0 bases, leaving 8 bases between them. The germline gives CDR1 MNHEY, CDR2 SVGAGI. There are 15 residues in the CDR3. The CDR3, as DNA: TGTGCCAGCAGTTACGGGGACCCTAGCAATCAGCCCCAGCATTTT. It yields the protein CASSYGDPSNQPQHF.

This chain connects TRBV7-8 to TRBJ2-1; D may be TRBD2 (6 bases). The CDR3 totals 16 residues. Trimming shortened V by 5 bases and J by 1 base, and 15 bases separated the two germline ends. Germline CDR1 reads SGHVS; CDR2 reads FQNEAQ. The CDR3 DNA sequence: TGTGCCAGCAGCCCATCCGGACTACTTTCCTACAATGAGCAGTTCTTC. It encodes CASSPSGLLSYNEQFF.

V gene TRBV29-1 combines with J gene TRBJ2-3; D gene uncertain. The CDR3 sequence is 11 residues long. Trimming pared 3 bases from V and 3 bases from J, leaving 4 bases between. Germline CDR1 SQVTM, CDR2 ANQGSEA. The CDR3 coding sequence is TGCAGCGTTGAGTCGACAGATACGCAGTATTTT. It encodes CSVESTDTQYF.

The sample holds a few counts of this clone. The chain links TRBV5-1 to TRBJ1-3; D not resolved. The CDR3 contains 13 residues. Germline-derived CDR1 and CDR2 are SGHRS and YFSETQ. Trimming took off 0 bases at V and 6 bases at J, with 7 bases between the two ends. CDR3 bases: TGCGCCAGCAGCTTGGGACGAGAAAACACCATATATTTT. Its translation: CASSLGRENTIYF.

V usage is TRBV28 and J usage is TRBJ1-4; tentatively, D is TRBD1 (6 bases). The CDR3 is 12 residues long. Deletions cut 7 bases from V and 8 bases from J, with 11 bases between. Germline V gene data show CDR1 as MDHEN and CDR2 as SYDVKM. For the CDR3, the DNA is TGTGCCAGCAAAGGGGGACGGGAAAAACTGTTTTTT. Translated, it gives CASKGGREKLFF. The full variable domain, in which reference TRBV28 and TRBJ1-4 provide the parts outside the CDR3, is DVKVTQSSRYLVKRTGEKVFLECVQDMDHENMFWYRQDPGLGLRLIYFSYDVKMKEKGDIPEGYSVSREKKERFSLILESASTNQTSMYLCASKGGREKLFFGSGTQLSVL.

The J gene is TRBJ2-2, the V gene TRBV15, with D possibly being TRBD1 (7 bases). CDR3 length equals 15 residues. Germline CDR1 reads LNHNV; CDR2 reads YYDKDF (reference sequence). The ends were cut back, 5 bases at V and 4 bases at J, with 14 bases in the middle. The CDR3: CATSPGRGATGELFF. The DNA for the CDR3 is TGTGCCACCAGCCCCGGCAGGGGGGCCACCGGGGAGCTGTTTTTT.

The chain is built from TRBV9 and TRBJ2-3; tentatively, D is TRBD1 or TRBD2 (5 bases each). Trimming took 4 bases from V and 0 from J, leaving 12 bases between them. The V gene's germline CDR1 is SGDLS and CDR2 YYNGEE. The CDR3 totals 15 residues. The CDR3 reads CASSLGVTSTDTQYF. The CDR3 nucleotides are TGTGCCAGCAGCCTGGGGGTTACAAGCACAGATACGCAGTATTTT.

V is TRBV28 and J is TRBJ1-2; D uncertain. Germline V lookup: CDR1 MDHEN, CDR2 SYDVKM. This CDR3 is built from 14 residues. The V gene lost 2 bases and the J gene lost 7 bases, with 14 bases spanning the gap. Here the CDR3 reads CASSLMLGESGYTF. The CDR3 DNA sequence: TGTGCCAGCAGTTTAATGCTCGGGGAAAGTGGCTACACCTTC.

The rearrangement links TRBV7-9 to TRBJ2-1, with D hard to call. Trimming pared 1 base from V and 6 bases from J, leaving 13 bases between. This CDR3 is 15 amino acids long. Per germline, CDR1 SEHNR and CDR2 FQNEAQ (reference sequence). The CDR3 here is CASSLGVQVGNEQFF. The CDR3 DNA reads TGTGCCAGCAGCTTAGGTGTGCAAGTCGGCAATGAGCAGTTCTTC.